Listed here are 7 T cell receptor beta chains from one sample, sequenced in a study of graft-versus-host responses after intestinal transplantation. Time point described: postoperative day 105 after intestinal transplantation (dayNNNN = postoperative day). Sequenced by immunoSEQ multiplex PCR; TCRdb stores in-frame clones only, minus some. The sample lists roughly 11,000 clones; approximately 90% were seen once. This material consisted of PBMCs, taken 105 days after intestinal transplantation. Receptors were obtained from a human patient who received an intestinal transplant, so some T cells may come from the graft donor.

J is TRBJ2-5 and V is TRBV5-1, with TRBD2 identical over 10 bases. This CDR3 is 15 amino acids long. Trimming removed 2 bases from V and 3 bases from J; junction bases left unmatched: 4. In germline, CDR1 is SGHRS, CDR2 YFSETQ. This CDR3 is CASSLAGGGEETQYF. CDR3 DNA sequence: TGCGCCAGCAGCTTAGCGGGAGGGGGCGAAGAGACCCAGTACTTC.

The chain is built from TRBV11-2 and TRBJ2-7, with a weak D call TRBD2 (6 bases). Trimming removed 3 bases from V and 0 bases from J, with 21 bases in between. CDR3 size: 18 residues. Germline V gene sequence: CDR1 SGHAT, CDR2 FQNNGV. The CDR3 loop is CASSLGGTDRGPSYEQYF. The DNA of the CDR3 is TGTGCCAGCAGCTTGGGCGGGACGGACCGAGGCCCCTCCTACGAGCAGTACTTC.

Details on this clone: Other DNA sequences in the same sample also yield this CDR3. The chain combines TRBV2 with TRBJ2-7; D not resolved. The germline CDR1 and CDR2 sequences are SNHLY and FYNNEI. CDR3 size: 10 residues. The V end lost 6 bases, the J end lost 3 bases, and 3 bases lay between the germline ends. CDR3 DNA sequence: TGTGCCAGCAGGGACTACGAGCAGTACTTC. Translating gives CASRDYEQYF. Full variable domain (outside the CDR3, taken from reference TRBV2 and TRBJ2-7): EPEVTQTPSHQVTQMGQEVILRCVPISNHLYFYWYRQILGQKVEFLVSFYNNEISEKSEIFDDQFSVERPDGSNFTLKIRSTKLEDSAMYFCASRDYEQYFGPGTRLTVT.

The chain links TRBV27 to TRBJ1-4; D call uncertain. The V and J ends lost 2 bases and 7 bases respectively, with 5 bases between them. CDR1 is MNHEY, CDR2 SMNVEV, per germline (reference sequence). The CDR3 totals 12 residues. The CDR3 protein is CASSLAGEKLFF. CDR3 nucleotides: TGTGCCAGCAGTTTAGCTGGTGAAAAACTGTTTTTT. Filled out from reference TRBV27 and TRBJ1-4, the complete variable domain reads EAQVTQNPRYLITVTGKKLTVTCSQNMNHEYMSWYRQDPGLGLRQIYYSMNVEVTDKGDVPEGYKVSRKEKRNFPLILESPSPNQTSLYFCASSLAGEKLFFGSGTQLSVL.

The chain carries TRBV4-2 and TRBJ2-7; 8 nucleotides match TRBD1. Per the germline V gene, CDR1 is LGHNA and CDR2 is YNFKEQ. The CDR3 length is 15 residues. The V and J ends lost 0 bases and 0 bases, in that order; junction bases with no gene match: 1. DNA for the CDR3: TGTGCCAGCAGCCAAGATCAGGGGGCCTCCTACGAGCAGTACTTC. It yields the protein CASSQDQGASYEQYF.

The V and J genes are TRBV6-1 and TRBJ1-2, with a weak D call TRBD1 (6 bases). V lost 2 bases and J 4 bases, leaving 11 bases between the germline ends. Germline V CDR1 and CDR2: MNHNS, SASEGT. This CDR3 has 14 residues. As DNA, the CDR3 is TGTGCCAGCAGTGAACTAGGGGGGCCCTATGGCTACACCTTC. Protein sequence: CASSELGGPYGYTF.

The genes are TRBV2 and TRBJ2-3, with 9 nucleotides matching TRBD2. The germline CDR1 and CDR2 sequences are SNHLY and FYNNEI. The V and J ends lost 4 bases and 2 bases, in that order; junction bases with no gene match: 4. This CDR3 region has 15 residues. The CDR3 spells CASSGVAGDTDTQYF. CDR3 coding DNA: TGTGCCAGCAGTGGTGTAGCGGGAGACACAGATACGCAGTATTTT.